The 21 T cell receptor beta chains below all came from one sample that was sequenced in a study of shared clonotypes between healthy human individuals. Produced via immunoSEQ multiplex PCR; TCRdb's table is partial and in-frame only. This table has more than 850,000 clones, approximately 80% appearing once. The sequenced sample was memory CD4+ T cells from PBMCs. Regarding subset: CD45RA-negative fraction. The receptors originated from a man younger than 35 in good health. Some clones in this sample may be carry-over from other donors' samples.

The rearrangement joins TRBV30 to TRBJ2-1; 7 nucleotides line up with TRBD2. CDR1 and CDR2 (germline): GTSNPN, SVGIG (reference sequence). The trim removed 2 bases at V and 8 bases at J, leaving 9 bases unmatched. The CDR3 spans 14 residues. CDR3 in amino acids: CAWSTNRGSYEQFF. The CDR3 DNA sequence: TGTGCCTGGAGTACGAACCGCGGGAGCTATGAGCAGTTCTTC.

V usage is TRBV5-1 and J usage is TRBJ2-2, with a weak D call TRBD2 (5 bases). With 5 bases removed from V and 2 bases from J, the gap between germline ends came to 10 bases. The CDR3 runs to 14 residues. Germline CDR1 reads SGHRS; CDR2 reads YFSETQ. The CDR3 sequence: CASRLESNTGELFF. CDR3 in DNA: TGCGCCAGCAGACTAGAGTCTAACACCGGGGAGCTGTTTTTT.

This chain links TRBV7-9 with TRBJ2-5, with 9 positions matching TRBD2. Germline assignment: CDR1 SEHNR and CDR2 FQNEAQ (reference sequence). J lost 2 bases, V lost 1 base, and 11 bases had no gene match. CDR3 length: 18 amino acids. The CDR3 bases are TGTGCCAGCAGCTTAGTATCCTGGCTAGCGGGATTTCAAGAGACCCAGTACTTC. Its protein is CASSLVSWLAGFQETQYF.

CDR3 sequence reads: CASTSGRGDYEQYF. The CDR3 DNA reads TGTGCCAGCACCTCCGGGAGAGGGGACTACGAGCAGTACTTC. The V call is TRBV11-2, the J call TRBJ2-7; perhaps TRBD2 as D (6 bases). The CDR3 length is 14 residues. The V and J ends lost 7 bases and 3 bases respectively, with 16 bases between them. Germline lookup yields CDR1 SGHAT and CDR2 FQNNGV.

The chain employs TRBV4-2 and TRBJ1-5, with 8 nucleotides matching TRBD1. Germline V gives CDR1 LGHNA, CDR2 YNFKEQ. The V and J ends lost 3 bases and 7 bases, in that order; junction bases with no gene match: 2. CDR3 length equals 13 residues. CDR3 amino acids: CASSQTGEQPQHF. The CDR3 nucleotides are TGTGCCAGCAGCCAGACAGGGGAGCAGCCCCAGCATTTT.

The chain links TRBV5-1 to TRBJ2-7; the match to TRBD1 covers 12 bases. Germline loops: CDR1 SGHRS, CDR2 YFSETQ. Unmatched junction bases numbered 6, after V lost 1 base and J lost 7 bases. There are 15 residues in the CDR3. The CDR3 nucleotides are TGCGCCAGCAGCTTGTTCCGGGACAGGGGGCCTGAGCAGTACTTC. Amino acids: CASSLFRDRGPEQYF.

The chain combines TRBV5-1 with TRBJ2-2, with D unresolved. Germline V CDR1 and CDR2: SGHRS, YFSETQ. The ends were cut back, 1 base at V and 3 bases at J, with 7 bases in the middle. This CDR3 spans 14 amino acids. The CDR3 nucleotides read TGCGCCAGCAGCTTGAACGGTTACACCGGGGAGCTGTTTTTT. Protein sequence: CASSLNGYTGELFF.

The chain carries TRBV7-8 and TRBJ1-5; D is uncertain. Per germline, CDR1 SGHVS and CDR2 FQNEAQ. CDR3 length: 17 amino acids. Between the trimmed V and J ends, which lost 5 bases and 6 bases, there was a span of 23 bases. The CDR3 DNA reads TGTGCCAGCAGCCTAAGAAGCGGCACTGTTCTGGGTCAGCCCCAGCATTTT. It yields the protein CASSLRSGTVLGQPQHF.

As for this clone: A read error is possible here, since a much larger clone lies one base away. The sample holds other DNA sequences that translate to the same CDR3. The chain recombines TRBV7-9 with TRBJ1-5; the D is unclear. CDR3 length: 13 residues. V lost 2 bases and J lost 1, with 3 bases in between. Germline V lookup: CDR1 SEHNR, CDR2 FQNEAQ (reference sequence). CDR3 protein: CASSLNSNQPQHF. The CDR3 region has the DNA TGTGCCAGCAGCTTAAACAGCAATCAGCCCCAGCATTTT.

The rearrangement joins TRBV20-1 to TRBJ2-7; D unresolved. The V gene lost 5 bases and the J gene lost 0 bases, with 5 bases spanning the gap. The CDR3 consists of 11 residues. From germline, CDR1 is DFQATT and CDR2 SNEGSKA (reference sequence). Written as DNA, the CDR3 is TGCAGTGCTGGGGTCTCCTACGAGCAGTACTTC. This gives the protein CSAGVSYEQYF.

J is TRBJ1-5 and V is TRBV7-8; D is ambiguous. Germline CDR1 SGHVS, CDR2 FQNEAQ. V was shortened by 5 bases and J by 4 bases, with 15 bases between the two germline ends. This CDR3 contains 15 residues. The CDR3 reads CASSNRVERNQPQHF. CDR3 bases: TGTGCCAGCAGCAACCGGGTCGAGAGAAATCAGCCCCAGCATTTT.

This clone showed up just a few times. This chain uses TRBV7-3 with TRBJ2-2, with D hard to call. V was clipped by 5 bases and J by 4 bases, with 11 bases between them. This CDR3 has 14 residues. CDR1 SGHTA and CDR2 FQGTGA come from the germline V gene. Written as DNA, the CDR3 is TGTGCCAGCAGCCACGACCCTGTCACCGGGGAGCTGTTTTTT. It codes for CASSHDPVTGELFF.

The chain joins TRBV1 to TRBJ2-7; the D segment call TRBD1 is taken from the table without a DNA check. TRBV1 is a listed pseudogene. CDR3 length: 16 residues. The CDR3 DNA follows: TGCACCAGCAGCCGACACCCAGGCACTTCCATCGGCGAGCAGTACTTC. Its translation: CTSSRHPGTSIGEQYF.

Comments on this clone: A much bigger clone sits one base away, suggesting this may be a read error. The gene calls are TRBV7-9 and TRBJ2-1, with D possibly being TRBD2 (6 bases). The germline V gene encodes CDR1 SEHNR and CDR2 FQNEAQ (reference sequence). Trimming shortened V by 0 bases and J by 9 bases, and 9 bases separated the two germline ends. The CDR3 covers 13 residues. CDR3 in amino acids: CASSLAGAGEQFF. The CDR3 DNA follows: TGTGCCAGCAGCTTAGCGGGAGCGGGTGAGCAGTTCTTC.

V is TRBV7-9 and J is TRBJ2-1, with 10 bases fitting TRBD1. Per the germline V gene, CDR1 is SEHNR and CDR2 is FQNEAQ (reference sequence). The CDR3 runs 15 residues. J lost 5 bases, V lost 5 bases, and 6 bases had no gene match. The CDR3 protein is CASSQRGTGDNEQFF. CDR3 DNA sequence: TGTGCCAGCAGCCAACGGGGGACAGGGGACAATGAGCAGTTCTTC. Combining the CDR3 with reference TRBV7-9 and TRBJ2-1 gives the whole variable domain DTGVSQNPRHKITKRGQNVTFRCDPISEHNRLYWYRQTLGQGPEFLTYFQNEAQLEKSRLLSDRFSAERPKGSFSTLEIQRTEQGDSAMYLCASSQRGTGDNEQFFGPGTRLTVL.

In the case of this clone: Within the sample, other DNA sequences also encode this same CDR3. V and J are TRBV30 and TRBJ2-2; D possibly corresponds to TRBD1 (5 bases). Trimming removed 0 bases at V and 6 bases at J, with 5 bases between. This CDR3 has 12 amino acids. The germline V gene encodes CDR1 GTSNPN and CDR2 SVGIG (reference sequence). The CDR3 protein is CAWSVRAGELFF. CDR3 nucleotide sequence: TGTGCCTGGAGTGTCAGGGCCGGGGAGCTGTTTTTT.

The chain links TRBV28 to TRBJ2-7, with TRBD1 identical over 10 bases. V gave up 5 bases and J gave up 1 base; unmatched junction bases: 17. This CDR3 has 19 residues. Germline CDR1 reads MDHEN; CDR2 reads SYDVKM. The CDR3 reads CASSVYSGTGAGISYEQYF. Written as DNA, the CDR3 is TGTGCCAGCAGTGTATACTCCGGGACAGGGGCAGGAATTTCCTACGAGCAGTACTTC.

The DNA for the CDR3 is TGTGCCAGCAGCCTCGGGGGACAAGAGACCCAGTACTTC. The encoded protein is CASSLGGQETQYF. The genes are TRBV7-7 and TRBJ2-5, with TRBD2 as a possible D gene (6 bases). Germline values: CDR1 SSHAT, CDR2 FNYEAQ (reference sequence). This CDR3 has 13 residues. With 5 bases removed from V and 2 bases from J, the gap between germline ends came to 9 bases.

This clone was counted a single time. V usage is TRBV9 and J usage is TRBJ2-3; unclear D gene. Germline V gives CDR1 SGDLS, CDR2 YYNGEE. The CDR3 sequence is 15 residues long. The V end was cut by 2 bases, the J end by 4 bases, with 14 bases between. The CDR3 reads CASSVAWSLSDTQYF. CDR3 DNA sequence: TGTGCCAGCAGCGTGGCCTGGTCGCTTTCAGATACGCAGTATTTT.

This clone is a singleton in its sample. Other DNA sequences of this sample code for an identical CDR3. The CDR3 nucleotides read TGTGCCAGCTCACCTGGGACGGGCGCCTACGAGCAGTACTTC. As protein: CASSPGTGAYEQYF. The chain couples TRBV18 to TRBJ2-7; D tentatively reads TRBD1 or TRBD2 (5 bases each). V lost 3 bases to trimming and J lost 2 bases, with 11 bases between them. CDR1 and CDR2 (germline): KGHSH, LQKENI. CDR3 length equals 14 residues.

The chain joins TRBV29-1 to TRBJ1-1; no clear D. Deletions cut 0 bases from V and 6 bases from J, with 14 bases between. Per germline, CDR1 SQVTM and CDR2 ANQGSEA. The CDR3 runs 14 residues. The DNA for the CDR3 is TGCAGCGTTGAAGATCGCAGACCAGTGGCTGAAGCTTTCTTT. It yields the protein CSVEDRRPVAEAFF.